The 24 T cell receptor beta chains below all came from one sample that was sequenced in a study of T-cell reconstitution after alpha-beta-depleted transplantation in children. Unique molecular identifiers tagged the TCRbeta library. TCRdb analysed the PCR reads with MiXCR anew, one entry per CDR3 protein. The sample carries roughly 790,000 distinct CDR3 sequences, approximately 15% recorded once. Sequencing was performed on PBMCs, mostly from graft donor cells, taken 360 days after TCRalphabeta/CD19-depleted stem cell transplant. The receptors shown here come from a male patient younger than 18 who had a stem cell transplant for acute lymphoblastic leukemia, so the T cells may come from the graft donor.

The CDR3 DNA reads as TGTGCCAGCAGCTTGTGGGGCTATAGCTCCTACGAGCAGTACTTC. Its translation: CASSLWGYSSYEQYF. V is TRBV5-4 and J is TRBJ2-7; D is perhaps TRBD1 (5 bases). With 1 base removed from V and 0 bases from J, the gap between germline ends came to 11 bases. CDR1 is SGHNT, CDR2 YYREEE, per germline (reference sequence). The CDR3 sequence is 15 residues long. The full variable domain, rest sourced from reference TRBV5-4 and TRBJ2-7, is ETGVTQSPTHLIKTRGQQVTLRCSSQSGHNTVSWYQQALGQGPQFIFQYYREEENGRGNFPPRFSGLQFPNYSSELNVNALELDDSALYLCASSLWGYSSYEQYFGPGTRLTVT.

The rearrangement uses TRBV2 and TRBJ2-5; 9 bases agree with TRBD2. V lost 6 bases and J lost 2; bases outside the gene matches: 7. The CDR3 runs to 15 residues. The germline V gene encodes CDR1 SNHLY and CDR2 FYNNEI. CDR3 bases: TGTGCCAGCAGCTTTTTGACTAGCGGACAAGAGACCCAGTACTTC. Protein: CASSFLTSGQETQYF.

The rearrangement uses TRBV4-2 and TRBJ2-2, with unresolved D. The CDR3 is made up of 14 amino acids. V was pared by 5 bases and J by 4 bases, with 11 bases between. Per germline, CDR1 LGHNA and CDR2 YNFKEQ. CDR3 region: CASSTNSATGELFF. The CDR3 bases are TGTGCCAGCAGCACTAACTCCGCCACCGGGGAGCTGTTTTTT.

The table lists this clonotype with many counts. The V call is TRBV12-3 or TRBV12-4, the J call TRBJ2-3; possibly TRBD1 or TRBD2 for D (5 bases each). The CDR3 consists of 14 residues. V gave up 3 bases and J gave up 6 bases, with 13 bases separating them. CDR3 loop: CASSFWGRADTQYF. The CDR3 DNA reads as TGTGCCAGCAGTTTTTGGGGGAGAGCTGATACGCAGTATTTT.

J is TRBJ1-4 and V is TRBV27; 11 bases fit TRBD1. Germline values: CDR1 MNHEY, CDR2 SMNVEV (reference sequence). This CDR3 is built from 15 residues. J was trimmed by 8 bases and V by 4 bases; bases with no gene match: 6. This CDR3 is CASSSWTGGGEKLFF. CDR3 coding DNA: TGTGCCAGCAGTTCCTGGACAGGGGGCGGAGAAAAACTGTTTTTT.

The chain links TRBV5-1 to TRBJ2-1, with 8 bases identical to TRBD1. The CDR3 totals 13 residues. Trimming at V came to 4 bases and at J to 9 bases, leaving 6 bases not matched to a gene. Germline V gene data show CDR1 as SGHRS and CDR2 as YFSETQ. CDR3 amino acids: CASSTDRAGEQFF. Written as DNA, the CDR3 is TGCGCCAGCAGCACGGACAGGGCGGGTGAGCAGTTCTTC.

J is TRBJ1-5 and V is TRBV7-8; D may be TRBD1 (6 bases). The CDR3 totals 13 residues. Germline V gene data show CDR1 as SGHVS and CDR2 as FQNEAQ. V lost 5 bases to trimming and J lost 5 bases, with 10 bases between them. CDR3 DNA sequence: TGTGCCAGCAGCGCGTACAGGGATCAGCCCCAGCATTTT. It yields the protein CASSAYRDQPQHF.

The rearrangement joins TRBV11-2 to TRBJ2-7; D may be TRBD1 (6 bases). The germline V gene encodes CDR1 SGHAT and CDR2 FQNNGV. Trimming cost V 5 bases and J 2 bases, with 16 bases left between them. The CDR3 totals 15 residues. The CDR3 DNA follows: TGTGCCAGCAGCCTCCTCCTAAGGGGGACCTACGAGCAGTACTTC. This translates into CASSLLLRGTYEQYF.

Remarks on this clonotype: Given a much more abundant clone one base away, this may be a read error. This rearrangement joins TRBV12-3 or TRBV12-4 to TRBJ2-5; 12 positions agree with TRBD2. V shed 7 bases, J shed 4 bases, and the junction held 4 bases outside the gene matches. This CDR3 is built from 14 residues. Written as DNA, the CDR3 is TGTGCCAGCAACCCGGGACTAGCGGGAGAGACCCAGTACTTC. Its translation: CASNPGLAGETQYF.

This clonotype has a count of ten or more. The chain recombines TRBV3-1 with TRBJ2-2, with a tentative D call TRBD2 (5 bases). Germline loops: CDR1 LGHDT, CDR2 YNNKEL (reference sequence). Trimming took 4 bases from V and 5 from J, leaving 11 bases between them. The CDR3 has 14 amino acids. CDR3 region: CASSRGLRTGELFF. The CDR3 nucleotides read TGTGCCAGCAGCCGCGGACTGAGGACCGGGGAGCTGTTTTTT.

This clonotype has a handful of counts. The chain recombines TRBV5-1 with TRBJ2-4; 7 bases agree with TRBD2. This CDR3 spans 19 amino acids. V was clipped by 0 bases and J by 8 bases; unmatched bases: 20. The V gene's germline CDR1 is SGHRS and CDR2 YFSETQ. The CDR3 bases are TGCGCCAGCAGCTTGGAAATCCCTAGGACTAGAAGGGCAGGAGACATTCAGTACTTC. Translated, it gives CASSLEIPRTRRAGDIQYF.

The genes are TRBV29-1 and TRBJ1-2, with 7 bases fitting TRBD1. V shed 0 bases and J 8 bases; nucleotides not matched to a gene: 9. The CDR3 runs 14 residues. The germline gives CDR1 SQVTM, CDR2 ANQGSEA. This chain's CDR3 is CSVEETGEGDGYTF. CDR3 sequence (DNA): TGCAGCGTTGAAGAAACAGGGGAGGGGGACGGCTACACCTTC.

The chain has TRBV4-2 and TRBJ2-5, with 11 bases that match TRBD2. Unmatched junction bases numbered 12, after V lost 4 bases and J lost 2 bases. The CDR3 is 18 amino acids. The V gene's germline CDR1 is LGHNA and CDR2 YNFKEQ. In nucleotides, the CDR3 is TGTGCCAGCAGCCCAACCCTCCTTCGACTAGCGGGGCAAGAGACCCAGTACTTC. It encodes CASSPTLLRLAGQETQYF.

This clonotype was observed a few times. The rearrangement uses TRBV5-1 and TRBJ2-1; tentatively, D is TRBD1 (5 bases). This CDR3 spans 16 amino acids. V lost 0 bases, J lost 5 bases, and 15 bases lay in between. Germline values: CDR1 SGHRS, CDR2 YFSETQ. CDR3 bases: TGCGCCAGCAGCTTGGGTCCAGGGATCGGTGACAATGAGCAGTTCTTC. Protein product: CASSLGPGIGDNEQFF.

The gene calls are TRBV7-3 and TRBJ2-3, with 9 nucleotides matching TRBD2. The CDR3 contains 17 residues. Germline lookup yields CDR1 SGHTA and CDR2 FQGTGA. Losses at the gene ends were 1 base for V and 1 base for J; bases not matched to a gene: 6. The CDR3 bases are TGTGCCAGCAGCTTAAAGGTAGCGGGGGCCCGCACAGATACGCAGTATTTT. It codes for CASSLKVAGARTDTQYF.

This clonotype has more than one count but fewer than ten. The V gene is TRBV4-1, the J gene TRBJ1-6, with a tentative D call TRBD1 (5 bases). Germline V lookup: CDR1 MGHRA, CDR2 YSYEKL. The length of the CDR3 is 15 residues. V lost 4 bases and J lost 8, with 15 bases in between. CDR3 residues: CASSPKTALDSPLHF. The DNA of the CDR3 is TGCGCCAGCAGCCCAAAGACAGCCCTGGATTCACCCCTCCACTTT.

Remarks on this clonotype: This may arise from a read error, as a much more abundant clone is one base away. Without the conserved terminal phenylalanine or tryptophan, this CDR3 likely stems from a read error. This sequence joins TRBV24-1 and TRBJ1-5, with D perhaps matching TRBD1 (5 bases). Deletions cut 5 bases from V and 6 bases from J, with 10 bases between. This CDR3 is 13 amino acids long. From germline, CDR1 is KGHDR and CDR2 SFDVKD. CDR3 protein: CATSGIRGQPQHS. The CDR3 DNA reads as TGTGCCACCAGTGGGATTAGGGGTCAGCCCCAGCATTCT.

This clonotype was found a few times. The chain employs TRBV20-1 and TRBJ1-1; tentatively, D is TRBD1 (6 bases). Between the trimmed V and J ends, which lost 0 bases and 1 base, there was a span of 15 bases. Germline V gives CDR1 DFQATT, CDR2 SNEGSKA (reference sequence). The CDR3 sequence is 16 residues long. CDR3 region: CSARESGATRNTEAFF. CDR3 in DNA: TGCAGTGCTAGAGAATCAGGGGCTACTCGGAACACTGAAGCTTTCTTT.

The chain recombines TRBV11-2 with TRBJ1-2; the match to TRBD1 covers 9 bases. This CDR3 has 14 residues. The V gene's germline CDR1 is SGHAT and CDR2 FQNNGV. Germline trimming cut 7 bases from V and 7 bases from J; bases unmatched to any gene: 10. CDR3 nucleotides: TGTGCCAGCACCCGGGACAGGGCATTAGGTGGCTACACCTTC. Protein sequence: CASTRDRALGGYTF.

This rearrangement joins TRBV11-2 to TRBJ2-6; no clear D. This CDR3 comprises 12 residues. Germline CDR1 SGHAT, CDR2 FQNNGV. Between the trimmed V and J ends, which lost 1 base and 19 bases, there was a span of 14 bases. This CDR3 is CASSLGTTFHTF. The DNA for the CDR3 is TGTGCCAGCAGCTTAGGAACGACCTTCCACACTTTC.

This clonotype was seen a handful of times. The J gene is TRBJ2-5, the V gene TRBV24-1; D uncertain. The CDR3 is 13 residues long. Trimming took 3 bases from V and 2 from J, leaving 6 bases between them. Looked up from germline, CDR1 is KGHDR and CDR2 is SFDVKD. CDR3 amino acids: CATSDGRQETQYF. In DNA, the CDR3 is TGTGCCACCAGTGATGGACGGCAAGAGACCCAGTACTTC.

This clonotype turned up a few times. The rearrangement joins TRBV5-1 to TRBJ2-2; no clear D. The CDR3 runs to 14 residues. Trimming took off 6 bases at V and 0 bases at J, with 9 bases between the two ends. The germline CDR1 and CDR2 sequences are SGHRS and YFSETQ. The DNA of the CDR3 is TGCGCCAGCATCGGACGGCCGAACACCGGGGAGCTGTTTTTT. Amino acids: CASIGRPNTGELFF.

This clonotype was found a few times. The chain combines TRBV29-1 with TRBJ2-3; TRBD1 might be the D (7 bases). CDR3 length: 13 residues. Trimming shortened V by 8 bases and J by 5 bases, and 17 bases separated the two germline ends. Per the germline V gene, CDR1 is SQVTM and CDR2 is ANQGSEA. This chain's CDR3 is CSFQGGGGDTQYF. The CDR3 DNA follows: TGCAGCTTTCAGGGGGGAGGCGGAGATACGCAGTATTTT.

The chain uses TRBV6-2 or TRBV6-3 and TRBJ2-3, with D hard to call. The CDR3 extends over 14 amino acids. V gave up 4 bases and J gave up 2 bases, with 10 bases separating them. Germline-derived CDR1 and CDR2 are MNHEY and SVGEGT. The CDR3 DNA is TGTGCCAGCAGTTTTCGGCAGCCCACAGATACGCAGTATTTT. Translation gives CASSFRQPTDTQYF.